This record concerns one T cell receptor beta chain sequence. CDR3 length: 15 amino acids. Trimming pared 0 bases from V and 4 bases from J, leaving 11 bases between. Germline V CDR1 and CDR2: ENHRY, SYGVKD. The data belong to a study of blood T cell repertoires in COVID-19. Looking at the study overall: Some COVID-19 samples were acute and others convalescent; all came from the United States, Italy and Spain. In each case, the material was cDNA or gDNA derived from T cells, B-cell-depleted T cells, or PBMCs.

Methods used by the authors: Cell counts per sample came from amplifying reference gene primers. Measured with immunoSEQ multiplex PCR; TCRdb has only the in-frame clones, and not every one. The V and J calls and clone size come from that table; D and trimming were worked out from the DNA. The table records 20,000 to 25,000 clones, 80% of them present only once. The V and J genes are TRBV10-3 and TRBJ2-3; D may be TRBD1 (5 bases). This receptor was identified in a woman of 80 years or more with acute or convalescent COVID-19. Sequenced sample: peripheral blood. The CDR3 nucleotides read TGTGCCATCAGTGAGTCTCAGGGTTATTCAGATACGCAGTATTTT. Translation: CAISESQGYSDTQYF.